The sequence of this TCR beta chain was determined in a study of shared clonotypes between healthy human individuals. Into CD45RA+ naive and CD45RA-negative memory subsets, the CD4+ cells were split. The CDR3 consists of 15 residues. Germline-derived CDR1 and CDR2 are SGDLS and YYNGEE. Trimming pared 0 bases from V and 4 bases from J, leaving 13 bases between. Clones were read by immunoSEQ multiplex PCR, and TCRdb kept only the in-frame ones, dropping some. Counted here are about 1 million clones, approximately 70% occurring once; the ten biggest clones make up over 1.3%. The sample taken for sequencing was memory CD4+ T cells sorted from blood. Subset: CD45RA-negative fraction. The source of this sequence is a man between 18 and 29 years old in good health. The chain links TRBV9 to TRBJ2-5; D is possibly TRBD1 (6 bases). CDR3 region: CASSVASGRGETQYF. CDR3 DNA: TGTGCCAGCAGCGTAGCGAGCGGCAGGGGAGAGACCCAGTACTTC.